This TCR beta chain comes out of a study of T cell repertoires in cytomegalovirus infection. This clonotype was counted between two and nine times. The CDR3 spans 12 residues. Trimming took 6 bases from V and 8 from J; bases not matched to a gene: 4. A single record per CDR3 protein comes from TCRdb applying MiXCR to the reads. The sample records roughly 760,000 distinct CDR3 sequences, roughly a third being singletons. The TCR sequence derives from a human donor in good health (CMV status not recorded). Some clones in this sample may be carry-over from other donors' samples. The sample consisted of PBMCs. The rearrangement joins TRBV12-3 or TRBV12-4 to TRBJ1-2; 9 bases map to TRBD1. The CDR3 region is CASRSTGGGYTF. The DNA for the CDR3 is TGTGCCAGCAGATCTACAGGGGGCGGCTACACCTTC.